This record concerns one T cell receptor (beta chain) sequence. A junction boundary mismatches the germline segment, possibly from a read error. Collection of blood occurred at baseline, at cycle 4 day 1, and at cycle 7 day 1. From germline, CDR1 is SGHNT and CDR2 YYREEE (reference sequence). This CDR3 is 11 amino acids long. The record originates from a study of OX40 agonist ivuxolimab in advanced cancers. About the study: Every patient in dose escalation had hepatocellular carcinoma, melanoma, renal cell or head and neck cancer. Three individuals attained partial responses, comprising one hepatocellular carcinoma case and two cutaneous melanoma cases.

Here immunoSEQ multiplex PCR was the method, and the copy in TCRdb shows in-frame clones only, minus some. This sample has some 81,000 clones; roughly 87% occur once, and the top ten carry 6.2%. The sequence was obtained from an adult with an advanced solid tumor such as melanoma, head and neck, liver or kidney cancer. This chain uses TRBV5-4 with TRBJ2-7; unclear D gene. The sample in question was CD4+ or CD8+ T cells sorted from blood, obtained in a trial of the OX40 agonist ivuxolimab. The CDR3: CASGTAYKQYF. The CDR3 DNA follows: TGTGCCAGCGGCACAGCCTACAAGCAGTACTTC. The full variable domain, completed using reference TRBV5-4 and TRBJ2-7, is ETGVTQSPTHLIKTRGQQVTLRCSSQSGHNTVSWYQQALGQGPQFIFQYYREEENGRGNFPPRFSGLQFPNYSSELNVNALELDDSALYLCASGTAYKQYFGPGTRLTVT.